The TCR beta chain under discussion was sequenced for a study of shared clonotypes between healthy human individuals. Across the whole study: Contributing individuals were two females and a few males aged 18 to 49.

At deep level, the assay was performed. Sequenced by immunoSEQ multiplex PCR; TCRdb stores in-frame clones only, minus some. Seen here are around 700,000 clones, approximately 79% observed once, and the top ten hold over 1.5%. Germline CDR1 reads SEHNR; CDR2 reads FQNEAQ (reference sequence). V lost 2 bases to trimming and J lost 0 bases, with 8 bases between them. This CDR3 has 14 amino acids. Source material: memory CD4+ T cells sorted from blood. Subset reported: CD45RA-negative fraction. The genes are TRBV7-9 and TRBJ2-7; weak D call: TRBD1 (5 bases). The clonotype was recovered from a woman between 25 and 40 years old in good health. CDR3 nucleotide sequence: TGTGCCAGCAGCTTACGGCAGGGCTCCTACGAGCAGTACTTC. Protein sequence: CASSLRQGSYEQYF.